These 20 T cell receptor beta chains share one sample of origin, sequenced in a study of blood T cell repertoires in COVID-19. The method was immunoSEQ multiplex PCR; TCRdb's version includes in-frame clones alone and lacks a portion of them. The sample includes about 200,000 clones, roughly 90% seen only once; the top ten take about 1.7%. Source material: peripheral blood. The receptors shown here come from a man between 18 and 35 years old with active or convalescent COVID-19.

The J gene is TRBJ2-3, the V gene TRBV5-4, with TRBD1 identical over 8 bases. CDR1 SGHNT and CDR2 YYREEE come from the germline V gene (reference sequence). The ends lost 2 bases at V and 4 bases at J; junction bases unmatched: 3. This CDR3 comprises 14 residues. CDR3 amino acids: CASSFQGASDTQYF. As DNA, the CDR3 is TGTGCCAGCAGCTTCCAGGGGGCATCAGATACGCAGTATTTT.

This chain connects TRBV6-1 to TRBJ1-2; TRBD1 is a possible D gene (6 bases). Between the trimmed V and J ends, which lost 2 bases and 4 bases, there was a span of 11 bases. The CDR3 runs 14 residues. Germline V gives CDR1 MNHNS, CDR2 SASEGT. CDR3 loop: CASSETGLSYGYTF. CDR3 in DNA: TGTGCCAGCAGTGAAACAGGGTTGAGCTATGGCTACACCTTC.

The rearrangement links TRBV7-8 to TRBJ1-1; D is perhaps TRBD1 (5 bases). Trimming stripped 4 bases from V and 0 bases from J, with 15 bases between. The CDR3 has 16 amino acids. Germline V CDR1 and CDR2: SGHVS, FQNEAQ. The CDR3 DNA reads as TGTGCCAGCAGCTCCGCCGCAGGGAATATGAACACTGAAGCTTTCTTT. Translated, it gives CASSSAAGNMNTEAFF.

The rearrangement joins TRBV6-4 to TRBJ2-1; 12 positions agree with TRBD1. This CDR3 has 15 amino acids. Looked up from germline, CDR1 is MRHNA and CDR2 is SNTAGT. V shed 4 bases, J shed 8 bases, and the junction held 6 bases outside the gene matches. The CDR3 DNA reads as TGTGCCAGCAGTGGAGGGGGACAGGGGGCTGATGAGCAGTTCTTC. Translating it yields CASSGGGQGADEQFF.

V is TRBV29-1 and J is TRBJ1-1; D remains ambiguous. The germline CDR1 and CDR2 sequences are SQVTM and ANQGSEA. The CDR3 has 12 residues. The V gene lost 4 bases and the J gene lost 1 base, with 7 bases spanning the gap. CDR3 sequence (DNA): TGCAGCGTTGCGACATCGAACACTGAAGCTTTCTTT. Translated, it gives CSVATSNTEAFF.

J is TRBJ2-5 and V is TRBV10-3; the D gene is possibly TRBD2 (5 bases). V gave up 11 bases and J gave up 5 bases, with 18 bases separating them. The CDR3 covers 13 residues. Germline loops: CDR1 ENHRY, CDR2 SYGVKD. The CDR3 spells CAVSSGFRETQYF. The CDR3 DNA is TGTGCCGTCTCCTCGGGGTTCAGGGAGACCCAGTACTTC.

V is TRBV18 and J is TRBJ1-5; no definite D call. Germline V CDR1 and CDR2: KGHSH, LQKENI. The CDR3 is 14 amino acids. Trimming shortened V by 5 bases and J by 2 bases, and 10 bases separated the two germline ends. The CDR3 bases are TGTGCCAGCTCAACTAGGGATGGCAATCAGCCCCAGCATTTT. Protein sequence: CASSTRDGNQPQHF.

The sample holds one count of this clone. The chain employs TRBV6-1 and TRBJ2-7; 7 bases fit TRBD1. CDR1 is MNHNS and CDR2 is SASEGT in the germline V gene. Trimming cost V 3 bases and J 2 bases; bases outside gene matches: 13. The CDR3 consists of 17 residues. The DNA of the CDR3 is TGTGCCAGCAGTGACCCGATAGGACAGGTTCTTACCTACGAGCAGTACTTC. This translates into CASSDPIGQVLTYEQYF.

The rearrangement joins TRBV14 to TRBJ2-3; D remains unclear. This CDR3 comprises 14 residues. Germline V gives CDR1 SGHDN, CDR2 FVKESK. Between the trimmed V and J ends, which lost 1 base and 0 bases, there was a span of 5 bases. The CDR3 here is CASSQGASTDTQYF. CDR3 nucleotides: TGTGCCAGCAGCCAAGGAGCGAGCACAGATACGCAGTATTTT. Full variable domain (outside the CDR3, taken from reference TRBV14 and TRBJ2-3): EAGVTQFPSHSVIEKGQTVTLRCDPISGHDNLYWYRRVMGKEIKFLLHFVKESKQDESGMPNNRFLAERTGGTYSTLKVQPAELEDSGVYFCASSQGASTDTQYFGPGTRLTVL.

This sequence joins TRBV27 and TRBJ1-1; perhaps TRBD1 as D (6 bases). The CDR3 contains 11 residues. Germline CDR1 reads MNHEY; CDR2 reads SMNVEV (reference sequence). V was cut by 6 bases and J by 7 bases, with 9 bases left in between. CDR3 sequence reads: CASRSTGEAFF. CDR3 DNA sequence: TGTGCCAGCAGATCGACAGGTGAAGCTTTCTTT.

The V gene is TRBV3-1 (or the pseudogene TRBV3-2), the J gene TRBJ1-1; D remains unclear. CDR1 LGHDT and CDR2 YNNKEL come from the germline V gene (reference sequence). The CDR3 is made up of 15 amino acids. The germline V and J ends were trimmed by 2 bases and 5 bases, with 15 bases remaining between them. Here the CDR3 DNA reads TGTGCCAGCAGCCAACGTCCGCAAGGAGAAACTGAAGCTTTCTTT. Translating gives CASSQRPQGETEAFF.

The chain recombines TRBV11-1 with TRBJ2-7, with D unresolved. V was shortened by 3 bases and J by 0 bases, with 12 bases between the two germline ends. CDR1 SGHAT and CDR2 FQDESV come from the germline V gene (reference sequence). This CDR3 has 15 residues. CDR3: CASSFGADSSYEQYF. As DNA, the CDR3 is TGTGCCAGCAGCTTTGGCGCGGATAGCTCCTACGAGCAGTACTTC. Drawing the rest from reference TRBV11-1 and TRBJ2-7, the complete variable domain is EAEVAQSPRYKITEKSQAVAFWCDPISGHATLYWYRQILGQGPELLVQFQDESVVDDSQLPKDRFSAERLKGVDSTLKIQPAELGDSAMYLCASSFGADSSYEQYFGPGTRLTVT.

V and J are TRBV18 and TRBJ1-5; D not resolved. Germline V gene sequence: CDR1 KGHSH, CDR2 LQKENI. With 2 bases removed from V and 6 bases from J, the gap between germline ends came to 8 bases. The CDR3 is 13 residues long. This CDR3 is CASSPGESQPQHF. For the CDR3, the DNA is TGTGCCAGCTCACCAGGGGAGAGTCAGCCCCAGCATTTT.

The chain combines TRBV6-5 with TRBJ2-4, with 7 bases aligning to TRBD2. The CDR3 length is 14 residues. V was clipped by 3 bases and J by 8 bases; unmatched bases: 7. Germline V lookup: CDR1 MNHEY, CDR2 SVGAGI. CDR3 nucleotides: TGTGCCAGCAGTTATGGGGCGGGAGCGTACATTCAGTACTTC. It specifies CASSYGAGAYIQYF.

This chain links TRBV2 with TRBJ2-1, with a possible D match to TRBD2 (5 bases). The length of the CDR3 is 11 residues. Germline V gene lookup returns CDR1 SNHLY and CDR2 FYNNEI. V was shortened by 8 bases and J by 6 bases, with 8 bases between the two germline ends. The CDR3 is CASGLSNEQFF. Written as DNA, the CDR3 is TGTGCCAGCGGACTGTCCAATGAGCAGTTCTTC.

The genes are TRBV19 and TRBJ2-5, with TRBD1 matching 7 bases. V was pared by 4 bases and J by 4 bases, with 12 bases of the junction left unmatched. Germline CDR1 LNHDA, CDR2 SQIVND (reference sequence). The CDR3 consists of 16 residues. CDR3 DNA sequence: TGTGCCAGTAGTACGGGCGGACAGGTGCTCGGAGAGACCCAGTACTTC. Amino acids: CASSTGGQVLGETQYF. Based on the CDR3 plus reference TRBV19 and TRBJ2-5, the full variable domain is DGGITQSPKYLFRKEGQNVTLSCEQNLNHDAMYWYRQDPGQGLRLIYYSQIVNDFQKGDIAEGYSVSREKKESFPLTVTSAQKNPTAFYLCASSTGGQVLGETQYFGPGTRLLVL.

This chain joins TRBV10-1 and TRBJ1-5, with D tentatively TRBD1 (6 bases). CDR3 size: 14 residues. The germline CDR1 and CDR2 sequences are WNHNN and SYGVQD (reference sequence). Trimming shortened V by 6 bases and J by 5 bases, and 14 bases separated the two germline ends. The CDR3 is CASSVDRDHQPQHF. The CDR3 bases are TGCGCCAGCAGCGTGGACAGAGACCATCAGCCCCAGCATTTT.

This chain connects TRBV25-1 to TRBJ1-1; the D gene is possibly TRBD1 (6 bases). Trimming cost V 7 bases and J 3 bases, with 9 bases left between them. CDR1 MGHDK and CDR2 SYGVNS come from the germline V gene. This CDR3 is 12 amino acids long. CDR3 protein: CASNREDTEAFF. The CDR3 DNA reads as TGTGCCAGCAACAGGGAAGACACTGAAGCTTTCTTT.

The DNA for the CDR3 is TGTGCCAGCAGCTTGCGGGCAGGGCCCTATGGCTACACCTTC. Translating it yields CASSLRAGPYGYTF. The chain uses TRBV5-4 and TRBJ1-2; weak D call: TRBD1 (5 bases). This CDR3 comprises 14 residues. The germline V gene encodes CDR1 SGHNT and CDR2 YYREEE (reference sequence). Trimming pared 1 base from V and 4 bases from J, leaving 11 bases between.

V usage is TRBV2 and J usage is TRBJ1-6; 7 bases fit TRBD1. The V segment lost 1 base and the J segment 9 bases; nucleotides outside the gene matches: 0. Per the germline V gene, CDR1 is SNHLY and CDR2 is FYNNEI. CDR3 length equals 13 residues. CDR3 coding DNA: TGTGCCAGCAGTGAAGACAGGGGTTCACCCCTCCACTTT. Encoded protein: CASSEDRGSPLHF.